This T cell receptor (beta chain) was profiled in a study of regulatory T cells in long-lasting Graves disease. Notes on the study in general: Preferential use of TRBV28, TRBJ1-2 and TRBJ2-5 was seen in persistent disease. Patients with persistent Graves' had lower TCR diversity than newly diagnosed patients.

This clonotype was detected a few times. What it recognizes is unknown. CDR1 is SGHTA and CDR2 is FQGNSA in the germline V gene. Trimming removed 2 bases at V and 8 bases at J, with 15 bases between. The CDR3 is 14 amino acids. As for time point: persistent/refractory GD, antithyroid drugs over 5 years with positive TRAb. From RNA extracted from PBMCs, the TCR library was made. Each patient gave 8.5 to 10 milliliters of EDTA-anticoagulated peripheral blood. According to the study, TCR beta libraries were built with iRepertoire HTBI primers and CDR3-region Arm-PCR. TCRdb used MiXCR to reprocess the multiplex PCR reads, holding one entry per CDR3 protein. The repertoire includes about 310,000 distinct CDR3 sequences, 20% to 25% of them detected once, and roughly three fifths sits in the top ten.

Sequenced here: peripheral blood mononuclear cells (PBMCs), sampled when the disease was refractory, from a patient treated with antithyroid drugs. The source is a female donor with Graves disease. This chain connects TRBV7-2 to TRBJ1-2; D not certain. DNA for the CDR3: TGTGCCAGCAGCTTACCTGGAGGTGTGGGGGGCTACACCTTC. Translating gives CASSLPGGVGGYTF.